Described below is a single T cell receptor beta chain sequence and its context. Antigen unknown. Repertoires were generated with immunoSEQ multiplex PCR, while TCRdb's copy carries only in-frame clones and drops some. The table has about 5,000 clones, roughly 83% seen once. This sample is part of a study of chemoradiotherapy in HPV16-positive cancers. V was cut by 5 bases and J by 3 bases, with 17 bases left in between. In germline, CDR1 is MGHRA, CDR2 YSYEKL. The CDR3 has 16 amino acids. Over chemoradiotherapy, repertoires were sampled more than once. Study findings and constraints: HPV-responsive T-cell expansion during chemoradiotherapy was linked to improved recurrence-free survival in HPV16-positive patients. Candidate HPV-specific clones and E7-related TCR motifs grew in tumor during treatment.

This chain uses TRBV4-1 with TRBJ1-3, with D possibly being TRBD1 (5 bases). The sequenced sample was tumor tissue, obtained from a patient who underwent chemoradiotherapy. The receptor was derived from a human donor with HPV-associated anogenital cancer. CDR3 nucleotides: TGCGCCAGCAGCTACCTTAACCAGGGTGGTGGAAACACCATATATTTT. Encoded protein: CASSYLNQGGGNTIYF.